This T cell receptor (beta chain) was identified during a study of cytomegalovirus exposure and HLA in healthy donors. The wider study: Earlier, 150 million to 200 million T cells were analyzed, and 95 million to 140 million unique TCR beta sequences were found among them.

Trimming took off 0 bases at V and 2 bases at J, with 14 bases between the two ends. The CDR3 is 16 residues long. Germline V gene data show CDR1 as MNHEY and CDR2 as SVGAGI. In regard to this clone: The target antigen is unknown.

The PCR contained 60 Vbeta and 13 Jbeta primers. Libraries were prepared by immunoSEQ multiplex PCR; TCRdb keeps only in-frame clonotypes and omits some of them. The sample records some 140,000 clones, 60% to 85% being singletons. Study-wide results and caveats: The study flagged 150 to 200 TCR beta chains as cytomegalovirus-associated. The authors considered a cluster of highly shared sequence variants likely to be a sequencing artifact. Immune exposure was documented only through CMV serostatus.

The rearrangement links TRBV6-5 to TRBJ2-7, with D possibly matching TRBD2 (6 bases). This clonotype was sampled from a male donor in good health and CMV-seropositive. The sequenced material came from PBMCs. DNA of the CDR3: TGTGCCAGCAGTTACTCGATTTCCGGAGGGGCCTACGAGCAGTACTTC. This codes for CASSYSISGGAYEQYF.